This TCR beta chain emerged from a study of T cell responses to AZD1222 COVID-19 vaccine (dated by TCRdb to the early 2020s). In terms of the full investigation: AZD1222 recipients whose second dose came at about 4 weeks and those whose second dose came at about 12 weeks were combined into one group, since spike-specific TCR depth and breadth did not differ between the two schedules. Trial participants were enrolled by age into 18-55, 56-69 and 70-plus year subgroups, with about 150, 28 and 57 TCR-sequenced participants respectively. TCR sequencing was performed for about 240 trial participants, of whom 200 to 220 were given two doses of AZD1222 and 26 were given two doses of MenACWY control vaccine.

About this clone: What antigen it recognizes has not been identified. Per-base quality was not reported, and no clone a single base away is much larger than it.

The meaning of the sample's time point label: baseline before first vaccination. The vaccinee samples were drawn from two UK trials, COV001 and COV002, one of which was a single-blind randomized controlled phase 2/3 trial testing AZD1222 (ChAdOx1 nCoV-19) in healthy adults. Trial participant PBMC samples were collected at day 0 and day 28 after the second dose for TCRbeta chain sequencing. Taken from cysteine to phenylalanine, the CDR3 has 18 residues. The read is trimmed to its CDR3 DNA, 54 bases read in frame from base 1. CDR1 and CDR2, per the germline V gene, are MRHNA and SNTAGT. The germline V end is reduced by 0 bases and the J end by 1 base; junction bases left unmatched: 9. The CDR3 regions of human TCRbeta chains were analyzed by immunosequencing. The original methods were these. TCRs in the repertoires were compared against a reference library of SARS-CoV-2-specific TCRs that had been generated with the MIRA antigen-specificity platform. Breadth meant the fraction of unique TCRs that were SARS-CoV-2-associated, whereas depth meant the fraction of total T cells that were SARS-CoV-2-associated. Using the MIRA data, each spike-specific TCR was assigned both to the spike region to which the TCR was reactive and to a CD4 or CD8 class. Log10-transformed breadth and depth values were compared by one-way ANOVA with Sidak's multiple comparisons tests. The clones in this table, taken by TCRdb from immuneACCESS, are in-frame only. Not every clone is retained; where verified, under half of the shortfall comes from an unresolved V gene, and the cause of the rest is unknown. That table is the source of V, J and clone size, and D and trimming were worked out from the DNA. Here the sample has approximately 92,000 clones; approximately 91% occur a single time. The ten largest make up roughly 7.5% of the sample.

Points the paper makes about the study in general: Nearly half of unique spike-specific TCRs reportedly recognized epitopes outside regions mutated in the B.1.351 and B.1.1.7 variants. Vaccine-associated CD4 TCRs spanned the whole spike protein, with dominant responses in regions 160-218 and 743-854. Conclusions about previously exposed vaccinees were limited because only a handful of AZD1222 recipients were SARS-CoV-2 seropositive at baseline. After two AZD1222 doses, spike-specific TCR breadth and depth were significantly higher than at day 0 and than in MenACWY recipients. In the small 56-69-year group, the increase in depth fell short of significance, most likely because of low power. Participants were mostly white British and included more females than males, and it was suggested by the authors that clonal diversity may have been underestimated. No day 14 peak-response samples were available, so repertoires were characterized only after the peak T cell response.

The receptor was derived from an adult in good health. Sample: peripheral blood, taken on day 0 of AZD1222 vaccination. This chain joins TRBV6-4 to TRBJ1-5; 7 bases in the middle match TRBD1. The DNA is as follows: TGTGCCAGCAGTGACTCGAACAGGGGCGGGGTAAGCAATCAGCCCCAGCATTTT. Translated, this is CASSDSNRGGVSNQPQHF.